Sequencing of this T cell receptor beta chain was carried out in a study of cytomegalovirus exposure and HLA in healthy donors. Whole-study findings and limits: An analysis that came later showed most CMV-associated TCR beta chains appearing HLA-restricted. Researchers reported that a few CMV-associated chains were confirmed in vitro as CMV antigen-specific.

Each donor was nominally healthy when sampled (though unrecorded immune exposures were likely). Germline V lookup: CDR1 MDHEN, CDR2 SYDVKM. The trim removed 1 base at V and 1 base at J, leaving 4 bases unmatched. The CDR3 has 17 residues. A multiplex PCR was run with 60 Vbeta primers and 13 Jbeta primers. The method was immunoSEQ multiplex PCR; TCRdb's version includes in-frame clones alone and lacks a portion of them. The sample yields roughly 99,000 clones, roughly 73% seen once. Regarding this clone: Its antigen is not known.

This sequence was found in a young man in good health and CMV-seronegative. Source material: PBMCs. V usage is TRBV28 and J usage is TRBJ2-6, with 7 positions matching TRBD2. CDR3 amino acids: CASSLLGGPSGANVLTF. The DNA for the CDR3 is TGTGCCAGCAGTTTATTGGGAGGGCCGTCTGGGGCCAACGTCCTGACTTTC.